Below, 8 T cell receptor beta chains from the same sample are listed, as sequenced in a study of blood T cell repertoires in COVID-19 (dated by TCRdb to about 2020). The protocol used for the library was the immunoSEQ multiplex PCR assay. TCRdb holds this immuneACCESS table with in-frame rearrangements only. Some clones are missing; in checked studies, unresolved V genes explain under half, and the rest has no known cause. For this sample there are approximately 360,000 clones; around 89% appear just once. The top ten hold 6.5% to 8% of the sample. The material sequenced was peripheral blood. The receptors were gathered from a man aged 18 to 30 with active or convalescent COVID-19.

The chain carries TRBV7-2 and TRBJ2-7, with D maybe TRBD1 (5 bases). Per germline, CDR1 SGHTA and CDR2 FQGNSA. With 2 bases removed from V and 3 bases from J, the gap between germline ends came to 8 bases. The CDR3 length is 13 residues. The CDR3, as DNA: TGTGCCAGCAGCTTAAGTGACAGCTACGAGCAGTACTTC. Translating it yields CASSLSDSYEQYF.

This clone was seen a single time. The genes are TRBV7-2 and TRBJ1-1; no clear D gene. Germline V CDR1 and CDR2: SGHTA, FQGNSA. The ends were cut back, 3 bases at V and 11 bases at J, with 10 bases in the middle. The CDR3 is 11 residues long. In DNA form, the CDR3 reads TGTGCCAGCAGCTTGAACGGCGGGGCTTTCTTT. It is translated as CASSLNGGAFF.

V gene TRBV19 combines with J gene TRBJ2-7; TRBD2 aligns across 11 bases. V trimming: 7 bases; J trimming: 2 bases; junction bases outside the gene matches: 4. CDR1 and CDR2 (germline): LNHDA, SQIVND (reference sequence). The CDR3 is made up of 14 amino acids. As DNA, the CDR3 is TGTGCCAGTAAGGTAGCGGGAGGGCCCTACGAGCAGTACTTC. This codes for CASKVAGGPYEQYF.

The V call is TRBV19, the J call TRBJ1-2; 7 bases line up with TRBD1. V lost 6 bases, J lost 6 bases, and 7 bases stayed unmatched. CDR1 and CDR2 from the germline V gene are LNHDA and SQIVND (reference sequence). The CDR3 runs to 13 residues. The CDR3 DNA sequence: TGTGCCAGTAGAGGACAGGCGTGGGATGGCTACACCTTC. Protein sequence: CASRGQAWDGYTF.

The count of this clone is one. The V and J genes are TRBV11-2 and TRBJ1-1, with TRBD1 matching over 9 bases. The CDR3 sequence is 13 residues long. The V segment lost 8 bases and the J segment 11 bases; nucleotides outside the gene matches: 12. The germline V gene encodes CDR1 SGHAT and CDR2 FQNNGV. CDR3 region: CASGTTGGSQAFF. CDR3 coding DNA: TGTGCCAGCGGGACCACAGGGGGCAGTCAGGCTTTCTTT.

The chain recombines TRBV6-4 with TRBJ1-1, with D unresolved. CDR1 is MRHNA, CDR2 SNTAGT, per germline. This CDR3 comprises 14 residues. V was trimmed by 0 bases and J by 1 base, leaving 6 bases between them. CDR3 DNA: TGTGCCAGCAGTGACTCGCACAGGAACACTGAAGCTTTCTTT. Encoded protein: CASSDSHRNTEAFF.

This chain connects TRBV5-1 to TRBJ2-7, with D possibly being TRBD2 (5 bases). The CDR3 sequence is 14 residues long. Germline CDR1 reads SGHRS; CDR2 reads YFSETQ. V was clipped by 6 bases and J by 0 bases, with 13 bases between them. The chain's CDR3 is CASTDSANSYEQYF. The CDR3 nucleotides read TGCGCCAGCACCGATAGCGCTAACTCCTACGAGCAGTACTTC.

The gene calls are TRBV10-1 and TRBJ2-5; 7 positions match TRBD1. Per the germline V gene, CDR1 is WNHNN and CDR2 is SYGVQD (reference sequence). J gave up 2 bases and V 0 bases, and 15 bases lay outside the gene matches. The CDR3 contains 19 residues. Here the CDR3 reads CASSESLSGQEVTQETQYF. CDR3 nucleotides: TGCGCCAGCAGTGAGTCGCTATCTGGACAGGAGGTTACTCAAGAGACCCAGTACTTC.